This T cell receptor (beta chain) stems from a study of T cells in Graves' hyperthyroidism and ophthalmopathy. Amplification of TCR beta CDR3 regions was performed using RNA transcripts as template. A first-round RT-PCR of the TCR CDR3 used the HTBI primer set. TCRdb passed the multiplex PCR reads through MiXCR, listing each CDR3 protein once. This table holds about 690,000 distinct CDR3 sequences, roughly 17% found once. The junction had 4 bases not matched to a gene; V was cut back by 0 bases and J by 0 bases. This CDR3 has 19 amino acids. Germline values: CDR1 KGHSH, CDR2 LQKENI. The chain is built from TRBV18 and TRBJ2-1; the match to TRBD2 covers 14 bases. Sequencing input: blood. The clonotype comes from a man between 50 and 59 years old with Graves' hyperthyroidism. For the CDR3, the DNA is TGTGCCAGCTCACCACCCCCTGGGACTAGCGGGAGCTCCTACAATGAGCAGTTCTTC. Translating it yields CASSPPPGTSGSSYNEQFF.